Presented here are 32 T cell receptor beta chains from one specimen sequenced in a study of shared clonotypes between healthy human individuals. Clones were sequenced by immunoSEQ multiplex PCR, and TCRdb holds only the in-frame ones, with some missing. Here the sample spans approximately 2.3 million clones, 85% to 95% being singletons. Sequenced material: naive CD4+ T cells from PBMCs. Subset reported: CD45RA+ positively selected. These receptors came from a man aged 18 to 30 in good health. Some clones in this sample may be carry-over from other donors' samples.

The chain is built from TRBV10-3 and TRBJ2-3, with 12 positions matching TRBD1. The CDR3 length is 16 residues. The germline CDR1 and CDR2 sequences are ENHRY and SYGVKD. V gave up 5 bases and J gave up 4 bases; unmatched junction bases: 7. DNA of the CDR3: TGTGCCATCAGTCCGCCGGGACAGGGGGCCTCAGATACGCAGTATTTT. It codes for CAISPPGQGASDTQYF.

This chain joins TRBV7-8 and TRBJ1-4; 8 bases are a match to TRBD1. V was pared by 5 bases and J by 7 bases, with 9 bases of the junction left unmatched. Looked up from germline, CDR1 is SGHVS and CDR2 is FQNEAQ. The CDR3 loop spans 15 amino acids. CDR3: CASSLLTGDIEKLFF. CDR3 coding DNA: TGTGCCAGCAGCCTCCTGACAGGGGACATTGAAAAACTGTTTTTT.

The V and J genes are TRBV5-1 and TRBJ2-1, with 8 bases identical to TRBD2. Germline V CDR1 and CDR2: SGHRS, YFSETQ. Trimming took 4 bases from V and 6 from J; bases not matched to a gene: 9. The CDR3 loop spans 15 amino acids. Here the CDR3 reads CASSPNGLALNEQFF. The CDR3 bases are TGCGCCAGCAGCCCCAATGGACTAGCCCTCAATGAGCAGTTCTTC.

This rearrangement joins TRBV29-1 to TRBJ2-5, with 9 bases that match TRBD2. The junction had 8 bases not matched to a gene; V was cut back by 3 bases and J by 3 bases. This CDR3 region has 15 residues. CDR1 is SQVTM and CDR2 is ANQGSEA in the germline V gene. The CDR3 region has the DNA TGCAGCGTTGATGGCCTAGCGGGGCGGGAAGAGACCCAGTACTTC. It yields the protein CSVDGLAGREETQYF.

V and J are TRBV7-8 and TRBJ2-5; 7 bases align to TRBD1. The CDR3 consists of 15 residues. Germline V gene lookup returns CDR1 SGHVS and CDR2 FQNEAQ. The V and J ends lost 5 bases and 2 bases, in that order; junction bases with no gene match: 8. The CDR3 reads CASSDLGTVQETQYF. CDR3 DNA sequence: TGTGCCAGCAGCGATTTAGGGACAGTGCAAGAGACCCAGTACTTC.

This clone showed up just once. Other DNA sequences in this specimen translate into the identical CDR3. The chain combines TRBV11-3 with TRBJ2-7; D uncertain. Germline V gives CDR1 SGHNT, CDR2 YENEEA. V lost 4 bases to trimming and J lost 2 bases, with 9 bases between them. This CDR3 spans 13 amino acids. This CDR3 reads CASSSPGAYEQYF. The DNA for the CDR3 is TGTGCCAGCAGCTCTCCCGGAGCCTACGAGCAGTACTTC.

V usage is TRBV14 and J usage is TRBJ2-2; TRBD1 agrees at 8 bases. The CDR3 is made up of 17 amino acids. The V segment lost 2 bases and the J segment 1 base; nucleotides outside the gene matches: 6. Germline V gene lookup returns CDR1 SGHDN and CDR2 FVKESK. The CDR3 protein is CASSQRTGSGNTGELFF. The CDR3 region has the DNA TGTGCCAGCAGCCAACGGACAGGGTCAGGGAACACCGGGGAGCTGTTTTTT.

In regard to this clone: Mismatch with germline at one junction end may stem from a read error. The chain employs TRBV14 and TRBJ1-2, with 9 bases fitting TRBD1. The germline V gene encodes CDR1 SGHDN and CDR2 FVKESK. CDR3 length: 14 residues. CDR3 loop: CASSQPVGTGPISF. The CDR3 region has the DNA TGTGCCAGCAGCCAACCTGTCGGGACAGGGCCTATCTCCTTC.

The J gene is TRBJ2-7, the V gene TRBV29-1; D possibly corresponds to TRBD1 (6 bases). Germline lookup yields CDR1 SQVTM and CDR2 ANQGSEA. V gave up 4 bases and J gave up 3 bases, with 16 bases separating them. The CDR3 length is 14 residues. The CDR3 reads CSVGVLARGYEQYF. The CDR3, as DNA: TGCAGCGTTGGAGTTCTGGCCAGGGGCTACGAGCAGTACTTC.

This chain connects TRBV7-2 to TRBJ2-3; D possibly corresponds to TRBD2 (5 bases). The V end was cut by 9 bases, the J end by 14 bases, with 21 bases between. Germline CDR1 reads SGHTA; CDR2 reads FQGNSA. This CDR3 is built from 12 residues. The CDR3 is CASAPLVGELYF. The DNA of the CDR3 is TGTGCCAGTGCTCCATTAGTGGGAGAGCTGTATTTT. The variable domain in full, with the rest retrieved from reference TRBV7-2 and TRBJ2-3, is GAGVSQSPSNKVTEKGKDVELRCDPISGHTALYWYRQSLGQGLEFLIYFQGNSAPDKSGLPSDRFSAERTGGSVSTLTIQRTQQEDSAVYLCASAPLVGELYFGPGTRLTVL.

This clone came up a few times. V usage is TRBV2 and J usage is TRBJ1-1; a possible D gene is TRBD1 (6 bases). This CDR3 contains 10 residues. CDR1 and CDR2 from the germline V gene are SNHLY and FYNNEI. With 8 bases removed from V and 8 bases from J, the gap between germline ends came to 9 bases. CDR3 amino acids: CASSQGEAFF. CDR3 nucleotides: TGTGCCAGCTCCCAGGGGGAAGCTTTCTTT.

The chain has TRBV6-1 and TRBJ2-1; D might be TRBD1 or TRBD2, each matching 5 bases. The ends were cut back, 8 bases at V and 0 bases at J, with 14 bases in the middle. The CDR3 covers 15 residues. Looked up from germline, CDR1 is MNHNS and CDR2 is SASEGT. The CDR3 bases are TGTGCCAGCGCCTGGGACCCTGTCTCCTACAATGAGCAGTTCTTC. Residues: CASAWDPVSYNEQFF.

This clone was observed a single time. The chain couples TRBV5-1 to TRBJ2-7, with 7 bases fitting TRBD2. The CDR3 is 16 amino acids. CDR1 is SGHRS and CDR2 is YFSETQ in the germline V gene. V shed 2 bases, J shed 7 bases, and the junction held 15 bases outside the gene matches. This CDR3 reads CASSLVRAGTGEEQYF. The CDR3 nucleotides read TGCGCCAGCAGCTTAGTCCGAGCGGGAACAGGCGAAGAGCAGTACTTC.

J is TRBJ2-7 and V is TRBV2; D gene unclear. CDR1 is SNHLY and CDR2 is FYNNEI in the germline V gene. The CDR3 loop spans 14 amino acids. V lost 4 bases to trimming and J lost 1 base, with 11 bases between them. The CDR3 DNA reads as TGTGCCAGCAGTGTTGGTAGGGTGTCCTACGAGCAGTACTTC. It translates to CASSVGRVSYEQYF.

The rearrangement joins TRBV14 to TRBJ1-4; D remains unclear. The CDR3 is made up of 15 amino acids. Germline V gives CDR1 SGHDN, CDR2 FVKESK. Trimming shortened V by 1 base and J by 3 bases, and 9 bases separated the two germline ends. CDR3 DNA: TGTGCCAGCAGCCAAGGCTGGACCGCTAATGAAAAACTGTTTTTT. The encoded protein is CASSQGWTANEKLFF. The full variable domain, in which reference TRBV14 and TRBJ1-4 provide the parts outside the CDR3, is EAGVTQFPSHSVIEKGQTVTLRCDPISGHDNLYWYRRVMGKEIKFLLHFVKESKQDESGMPNNRFLAERTGGTYSTLKVQPAELEDSGVYFCASSQGWTANEKLFFGSGTQLSVL.

About this clone itself: This sample also contains other DNA sequences that code for the same CDR3. The V and J genes are TRBV2 and TRBJ2-3, with D possibly TRBD1 on 7 matching bases. The germline V and J ends were trimmed by 7 bases and 3 bases, with 11 bases remaining between them. The germline gives CDR1 SNHLY, CDR2 FYNNEI. The CDR3 runs to 13 residues. CDR3 protein: CASTRGRTDTQYF. The CDR3 bases are TGTGCCAGCACCAGGGGGAGGACAGATACGCAGTATTTT.

This clone was counted once. The same CDR3 is also encoded by other DNA sequences in this sample. This sequence joins TRBV5-1 and TRBJ2-7, with 14 bases lining up with TRBD2. Germline-derived CDR1 and CDR2 are SGHRS and YFSETQ. The CDR3 is made up of 16 amino acids. Unmatched junction bases numbered 5, after V lost 2 bases and J lost 4 bases. The CDR3 DNA is TGCGCCAGCAGCTTCGGGACTAGCGGGAGTGTATACGAGCAGTACTTC. It translates to CASSFGTSGSVYEQYF.

The V call is TRBV5-6, the J call TRBJ1-1; D call uncertain. Germline assignment: CDR1 SGHDT and CDR2 YYEEEE. The CDR3 is 14 amino acids. V was cut by 0 bases and J by 1 base, with 7 bases left in between. The CDR3 bases are TGTGCCAGCAGCTTGGGTTCGTCGAACACTGAAGCTTTCTTT. Its translation is CASSLGSSNTEAFF.

The chain employs TRBV5-1 and TRBJ2-2, with D tentatively TRBD2 (6 bases). The germline V gene has CDR1 SGHRS and CDR2 YFSETQ. The V end lost 4 bases, the J end lost 6 bases, and 10 bases lay between the germline ends. CDR3 size: 13 residues. The CDR3 here is CASSPEGSGELFF. DNA of the CDR3: TGCGCCAGCAGCCCGGAGGGCTCCGGGGAGCTGTTTTTT.

This clone was seen once. The chain combines TRBV2 with TRBJ2-1, with TRBD2 matching 7 bases. The CDR3 covers 15 residues. The V gene's germline CDR1 is SNHLY and CDR2 FYNNEI. Unmatched junction bases numbered 9, after V lost 6 bases and J lost 4 bases. CDR3 sequence: CASRARAGEYNEQFF. As DNA, the CDR3 is TGTGCCAGCAGGGCCAGGGCGGGAGAGTACAATGAGCAGTTCTTC.

The chain carries TRBV6-1 and TRBJ2-5; TRBD2 is a possible D gene (5 bases). Per germline, CDR1 MNHNS and CDR2 SASEGT. The CDR3 contains 12 residues. Trimming cost V 5 bases and J 5 bases, with 9 bases left between them. This chain's CDR3 is CASSSTGETQYF. CDR3 DNA sequence: TGTGCCAGCAGTTCTACGGGGGAGACCCAGTACTTC.

The chain couples TRBV11-2 to TRBJ2-3, with 9 bases aligning to TRBD2. This CDR3 has 15 residues. Germline loops: CDR1 SGHAT, CDR2 FQNNGV. V lost 3 bases to trimming and J lost 2 bases; unmatched junction nucleotides: 3. CDR3 in amino acids: CASSFLAGPTDTQYF. CDR3 DNA: TGTGCCAGCAGCTTTCTAGCGGGGCCCACAGATACGCAGTATTTT.

This clone was detected once. The chain links TRBV28 to TRBJ1-3; TRBD1 is a possible D gene (5 bases). The CDR3 sequence is 15 residues long. Trimming removed 3 bases at V and 0 bases at J, with 9 bases between. The germline V gene encodes CDR1 MDHEN and CDR2 SYDVKM. The CDR3 is CASSFLGGSGNTIYF. CDR3 nucleotide sequence: TGTGCCAGCAGTTTCTTGGGGGGCTCTGGAAACACCATATATTTT.

The rearrangement links TRBV7-9 to TRBJ1-5; D unresolved. The ends were cut back, 0 bases at V and 9 bases at J, with 18 bases in the middle. This CDR3 is 16 amino acids long. In germline, CDR1 is SEHNR, CDR2 FQNEAQ (reference sequence). The CDR3 bases are TGTGCCAGCAGCTTAGCAGCGTCAGATAACCAATCGCCCCAGCATTTT. It yields the protein CASSLAASDNQSPQHF.

The chain couples TRBV11-2 to TRBJ2-3; D tentatively fits TRBD1 or TRBD2 (5 bases each). Germline V CDR1 and CDR2: SGHAT, FQNNGV. There are 16 residues in the CDR3. The V end was cut by 2 bases, the J end by 3 bases, with 15 bases between. CDR3 in DNA: TGTGCCAGCAGCTTAAGTGGGGGTAGAGGGACAGATACGCAGTATTTT. Protein product: CASSLSGGRGTDTQYF. The full variable domain, completed using reference TRBV11-2 and TRBJ2-3, is EAGVAQSPRYKIIEKRQSVAFWCNPISGHATLYWYQQILGQGPKLLIQFQNNGVVDDSQLPKDRFSAERLKGVDSTLKIQPAKLEDSAVYLCASSLSGGRGTDTQYFGPGTRLTVL.

This rearrangement joins TRBV10-3 to TRBJ1-5; 8 nucleotides match TRBD1. V shed 5 bases, J shed 9 bases, and the junction held 6 bases outside the gene matches. Germline V lookup: CDR1 ENHRY, CDR2 SYGVKD. The CDR3 spans 13 residues. As DNA, the CDR3 is TGTGCCATCAGTCCGGGACAGGAAGCGCCCCAGCATTTT. Its protein is CAISPGQEAPQHF.

As concerns this clone: The sample carries other DNA sequences with the same CDR3. CDR3: CASSFRGQPQHF. The CDR3 nucleotides read TGTGCCAGCAGTTTTCGGGGGCAGCCCCAGCATTTT. V and J are TRBV28 and TRBJ1-5; D possibly corresponds to TRBD1 (5 bases). The CDR3 length is 12 residues. The V gene's germline CDR1 is MDHEN and CDR2 SYDVKM. Trimming cost V 3 bases and J 7 bases, with 7 bases left between them.

This chain uses TRBV7-2 with TRBJ2-2; D perhaps matches TRBD1 (6 bases). CDR1 and CDR2 from the germline V gene are SGHTA and FQGNSA. The CDR3 covers 15 residues. The V end was cut by 5 bases, the J end by 2 bases, with 12 bases between. CDR3 nucleotide sequence: TGTGCCAGCAGCCCCCAAGGGACAAACACCGGGGAGCTGTTTTTT. Residues: CASSPQGTNTGELFF.

The chain recombines TRBV9 with TRBJ2-5; D remains unclear. Trimming pared 3 bases from V and 3 bases from J, leaving 6 bases between. The germline gives CDR1 SGDLS, CDR2 YYNGEE. The CDR3 covers 12 residues. The CDR3 loop is CASSGVEETQYF. In DNA form, the CDR3 reads TGTGCCAGCAGCGGCGTGGAAGAGACCCAGTACTTC.

The chain employs TRBV5-4 and TRBJ2-2, with 9 positions matching TRBD2. The CDR3 covers 17 residues. CDR1 is SGHNT, CDR2 YYREEE, per germline (reference sequence). Trimming at V came to 0 bases and at J to 5 bases, leaving 8 bases not matched to a gene. In nucleotides, the CDR3 is TGTGCCAGCAGCTTGGCGGTAGCGGGAGTTCGGACCGGGGAGCTGTTTTTT. Its protein product is CASSLAVAGVRTGELFF.

The rearrangement uses TRBV7-9 and TRBJ2-2, with 7 positions matching TRBD1. The CDR3 runs to 13 residues. V was clipped by 8 bases and J by 4 bases; unmatched bases: 4. CDR1 SEHNR and CDR2 FQNEAQ come from the germline V gene (reference sequence). The chain's CDR3 is CASEGARTGELFF. As DNA, the CDR3 is TGTGCCAGCGAGGGGGCGCGCACCGGGGAGCTGTTTTTT.

The genes are TRBV9 and TRBJ2-3; TRBD2 matches 10 bases. J gave up 2 bases and V 0 bases, and 9 bases lay outside the gene matches. From germline, CDR1 is SGDLS and CDR2 YYNGEE. The CDR3 loop spans 18 amino acids. The CDR3 bases are TGTGCCAGCAGCGTAGCTGGGCTAGCGGGGGTGCTCACAGATACGCAGTATTTT. This codes for CASSVAGLAGVLTDTQYF.